One and the same sample provided the 27 T cell receptor beta chains below, sequenced in a study of blood T cell repertoires in COVID-19. Method: immunoSEQ multiplex PCR; TCRdb's copy keeps in-frame clones and lacks some. Here the sample spans approximately 140,000 clones, more than 65% being singletons. The specimen was peripheral blood. The receptors here all came from a man older than 75 with acute or convalescent COVID-19.

The chain recombines TRBV29-1 with TRBJ2-2; TRBD2 matches at 7 bases. Germline V gives CDR1 SQVTM, CDR2 ANQGSEA. The V segment lost 5 bases and the J segment 6 bases; nucleotides outside the gene matches: 6. CDR3 length: 13 amino acids. CDR3 sequence reads: CSVRGERAGELFF. CDR3 DNA: TGCAGCGTTCGGGGGGAGAGGGCCGGGGAGCTGTTTTTT.

This clone was counted a few times. V gene TRBV3-1 (or the pseudogene TRBV3-2) combines with J gene TRBJ2-3, with 7 nucleotides matching TRBD1. V lost 0 bases, J lost 0 bases, and 6 bases stayed unmatched. CDR1 LGHDT and CDR2 YNNKEL come from the germline V gene (reference sequence). The CDR3 is 17 residues long. CDR3 in DNA: TGTGCCAGCAGCCAAGATTATTGGACAGGTAGCACAGATACGCAGTATTTT. Amino acids: CASSQDYWTGSTDTQYF.

This rearrangement joins TRBV12-3 or TRBV12-4 to TRBJ1-2; 7 nucleotides align to TRBD1. This CDR3 spans 13 amino acids. With 5 bases clipped from V and 4 bases from J, the junction kept 4 bases outside the gene matches. CDR3 nucleotide sequence: TGTGCCAGCAGTGTACAGGGGACCTATGGCTACACCTTC. Its translation is CASSVQGTYGYTF.

This clone came up once. Here the CDR3 DNA reads TGTGCCACCAGCAGGGGGCGGGGAAGGAGCTCTGGAAACACCATATATTTT. This encodes CATSRGRGRSSGNTIYF. The V call is TRBV15, the J call TRBJ1-3, with a weak D call TRBD1 (5 bases). The CDR3 loop spans 17 amino acids. In germline, CDR1 is LNHNV, CDR2 YYDKDF (reference sequence). V lost 3 bases and J lost 0, with 15 bases in between.

The table lists this clone with a few counts. The chain combines TRBV12-3 or TRBV12-4 with TRBJ1-2; 8 bases fit TRBD1. The junction had 6 bases not matched to a gene; V was cut back by 6 bases and J by 6 bases. This CDR3 has 13 amino acids. CDR3 loop: CASSPTGGNGYTF. CDR3 DNA sequence: TGTGCCAGCAGCCCTACAGGGGGGAATGGCTACACCTTC.

In DNA, the CDR3 is TGTGCCAGCAGTGAAGTTGAGGCCGCCTACGAAAAACTGTTTTTT. The encoded protein is CASSEVEAAYEKLFF. The chain is built from TRBV6-1 and TRBJ1-4, with unresolved D. Per the germline V gene, CDR1 is MNHNS and CDR2 is SASEGT. CDR3 length equals 15 residues. V gave up 1 base and J gave up 8 bases, with 14 bases separating them.

This clone was detected only once. CDR3: CASSLRTGGRVTGELFF. The CDR3 DNA follows: TGCGCCAGCAGCTTACGGACAGGGGGAAGGGTCACCGGGGAGCTGTTTTTT. The genes are TRBV5-1 and TRBJ2-2; 10 nucleotides line up with TRBD1. Per the germline V gene, CDR1 is SGHRS and CDR2 is YFSETQ. V shed 2 bases, J shed 4 bases, and the junction held 8 bases outside the gene matches. CDR3 length: 17 amino acids.

J is TRBJ1-3 and V is TRBV6-1, with TRBD1 as a possible D gene (5 bases). Germline lookup yields CDR1 MNHNS and CDR2 SASEGT. Trimming removed 2 bases at V and 2 bases at J, with 25 bases between. The CDR3 has 20 amino acids. CDR3 residues: CASSESGGTRPGRAGNTIYF. The CDR3 DNA reads as TGTGCCAGCAGTGAATCGGGGGGAACCCGTCCTGGAAGGGCTGGAAACACCATATATTTT.

The chain joins TRBV6-5 to TRBJ2-7, with TRBD1 identical over 8 bases. The CDR3 has 15 residues. The germline V gene encodes CDR1 MNHEY and CDR2 SVGAGI. After removal of 5 bases from V and 2 bases from J, the junction contained 8 bases not matched to a gene. This chain's CDR3 is CASSMGQALTYEQYF. CDR3 DNA sequence: TGTGCCAGCAGTATGGGACAGGCCCTAACCTACGAGCAGTACTTC.

The table lists this clone with a few counts. The chain links TRBV6-5 to TRBJ2-2; 7 bases match TRBD1. V trimming: 5 bases; J trimming: 7 bases; junction bases outside the gene matches: 10. The CDR3 spans 15 residues. The V gene's germline CDR1 is MNHEY and CDR2 SVGAGI. The CDR3 DNA follows: TGTGCCAGCAGTACTGGGACAGAGCGTGGCGGGGAGCTGTTTTTT. This sequence encodes CASSTGTERGGELFF.

This rearrangement joins TRBV2 to TRBJ2-3; D not certain. Germline CDR1 reads SNHLY; CDR2 reads FYNNEI. V was cut by 7 bases and J by 1 base, with 9 bases left in between. The CDR3 runs 13 residues. CDR3 sequence reads: CASILFGTDTQYF. CDR3 sequence (DNA): TGTGCCAGCATTCTGTTTGGCACAGATACGCAGTATTTT.

This clone was counted only a few times. This chain links TRBV30 with TRBJ2-4; D is perhaps TRBD2 (6 bases). The CDR3 has 14 amino acids. The V gene's germline CDR1 is GTSNPN and CDR2 SVGIG (reference sequence). V was shortened by 1 base and J by 0 bases, with 7 bases between the two germline ends. The CDR3 nucleotides read TGTGCCTGGAGTGGTAGCGGAGCCAAAAACATTCAGTACTTC. Encoded protein: CAWSGSGAKNIQYF.

The V gene is TRBV10-3, the J gene TRBJ1-6; tentative D call: TRBD1 (5 bases). From germline, CDR1 is ENHRY and CDR2 SYGVKD. The CDR3 is 15 residues long. V shed 4 bases and J shed 7 bases, with 14 bases lying between them. CDR3 bases: TGTGCCATCAGTGGGGGGGAAACAGGCAATTCACCCCTCCACTTT. Protein product: CAISGGETGNSPLHF.

This clone was seen a handful of times. The chain links TRBV5-4 to TRBJ1-1; D remains unclear. The germline V gene has CDR1 SGHNT and CDR2 YYREEE (reference sequence). V was clipped by 0 bases and J by 1 base, with 10 bases between them. There are 15 residues in the CDR3. The CDR3 DNA sequence: TGTGCCAGCAGCTTGGAAACCTACCCGAACACTGAAGCTTTCTTT. Protein: CASSLETYPNTEAFF.

V gene TRBV19 combines with J gene TRBJ1-2, with a possible D match to TRBD1 (6 bases). V was cut by 11 bases and J by 6 bases, with 19 bases left in between. The CDR3 is 13 residues long. Germline V gene data show CDR1 as LNHDA and CDR2 as SQIVND (reference sequence). The CDR3: CASRGQAIDGYTF. The CDR3 DNA is TGTGCCTCCCGGGGACAAGCAATCGATGGCTACACCTTC.

V usage is TRBV19 and J usage is TRBJ1-5; D is unclear. Germline CDR1 and CDR2: LNHDA and SQIVND (reference sequence). The CDR3 covers 12 residues. V was cut by 3 bases and J by 5 bases, with 5 bases left in between. The CDR3 nucleotides are TGTGCCAGTAGTATCTCCCATCAGCCCCAGCATTTT. Protein: CASSISHQPQHF.

The chain joins TRBV6-6 to TRBJ2-3; 11 bases match TRBD2. The CDR3 is made up of 15 amino acids. V lost 6 bases, J lost 8 bases, and 10 bases stayed unmatched. Germline V gene lookup returns CDR1 MNHNY and CDR2 SVGAGI (reference sequence). This CDR3 is CASSPPGSGGVTQYF. As DNA, the CDR3 is TGTGCCAGCAGCCCCCCGGGTAGCGGGGGGGTTACGCAGTATTTT.

CDR3 nucleotide sequence: TGTGCCAGTAGTCCCCGACAGGGCAATCAGCCCCAGCATTTT. Protein product: CASSPRQGNQPQHF. The genes are TRBV19 and TRBJ1-5, with D tentatively TRBD1 (6 bases). The CDR3 consists of 14 residues. The ends were cut back, 5 bases at V and 2 bases at J, with 10 bases in the middle. CDR1 and CDR2 from the germline V gene are LNHDA and SQIVND (reference sequence).

V usage is TRBV5-1 and J usage is TRBJ2-2; D is undetermined. V dropped 4 bases and J dropped 4 bases, with 8 bases sitting between them. Germline-derived CDR1 and CDR2 are SGHRS and YFSETQ. The CDR3 length is 13 residues. The CDR3 sequence is CASSGGGTGELFF. CDR3 nucleotides: TGCGCCAGCAGCGGCGGCGGCACCGGGGAGCTGTTTTTT.

This chain connects TRBV5-6 to TRBJ2-7; D is perhaps TRBD2 (6 bases). The CDR3 totals 12 residues. CDR1 is SGHDT, CDR2 YYEEEE, per germline. V lost 4 bases, J lost 3 bases, and 8 bases lay in between. CDR3 nucleotide sequence: TGTGCCAGCAGCAAGGGAGGCTACGAGCAGTACTTC. Translating it yields CASSKGGYEQYF.

The rearrangement links TRBV28 to TRBJ2-7; TRBD1 matches 8 bases. CDR1 is MDHEN, CDR2 SYDVKM, per germline. CDR3 length: 15 residues. J gave up 2 bases and V 3 bases, and 6 bases lay outside the gene matches. The CDR3 here is CASSFLGQAAYEQYF. The CDR3 nucleotides are TGTGCCAGCAGTTTCCTGGGACAGGCTGCCTACGAGCAGTACTTC.

This chain links TRBV9 with TRBJ2-2, with 15 bases lining up with TRBD2. Trimming cost V 3 bases and J 2 bases; bases outside gene matches: 8. Germline CDR1 SGDLS, CDR2 YYNGEE. CDR3 length equals 19 residues. CDR3 nucleotide sequence: TGTGCCAGCAGCGAATCCGGGACTAGCGGGGGGACCAACACCGGGGAGCTGTTTTTT. Translated: CASSESGTSGGTNTGELFF.

This rearrangement joins TRBV7-9 to TRBJ1-2, with unresolved D. The CDR3 contains 12 residues. Between the trimmed V and J ends, which lost 3 bases and 8 bases, there was a span of 10 bases. Germline V gene lookup returns CDR1 SEHNR and CDR2 FQNEAQ (reference sequence). CDR3 coding DNA: TGTGCCAGCAGCTTGCGGGTTGACGGCTACACCTTC. Translation gives CASSLRVDGYTF.

This chain links TRBV6-1 with TRBJ1-1; no reliable D call. Germline V CDR1 and CDR2: MNHNS, SASEGT. This CDR3 has 12 amino acids. Trimming left V 1 base short and J 9 bases short, with 9 bases between. CDR3 in amino acids: CASSEVGVQAFF. Written as DNA, the CDR3 is TGTGCCAGCAGTGAAGTCGGGGTTCAAGCTTTCTTT.

The gene calls are TRBV6-5 and TRBJ2-7, with D uncertain. CDR1 is MNHEY, CDR2 SVGAGI, per germline. The V end was cut by 2 bases, the J end by 3 bases, with 8 bases between. This CDR3 spans 13 amino acids. The CDR3: CASSYNPGYEQYF. CDR3 DNA: TGTGCCAGCAGTTACAATCCCGGCTACGAGCAGTACTTC.

V gene TRBV3-1 (or the pseudogene TRBV3-2) combines with J gene TRBJ1-5; D is perhaps TRBD1 (6 bases). The germline gives CDR1 LGHDT, CDR2 YNNKEL (reference sequence). This CDR3 comprises 14 residues. V was trimmed by 5 bases and J by 1 base, leaving 9 bases between them. The CDR3: CASSRGGSNQPQHF. In DNA, the CDR3 is TGTGCCAGCAGCAGGGGGGGGAGCAATCAGCCCCAGCATTTT.

The sample holds one count of this clone. This sequence joins TRBV6-6 and TRBJ2-1, with D perhaps matching TRBD1 (7 bases). The CDR3 is made up of 16 amino acids. Trimming cost V 10 bases and J 5 bases, with 24 bases left between them. CDR1 is MNHNY and CDR2 is SVGAGI in the germline V gene (reference sequence). DNA for the CDR3: TGTGCCACCAGACCAGGGGGACTTAGAATCCACAATGAGCAGTTCTTC. It yields the protein CATRPGGLRIHNEQFF.